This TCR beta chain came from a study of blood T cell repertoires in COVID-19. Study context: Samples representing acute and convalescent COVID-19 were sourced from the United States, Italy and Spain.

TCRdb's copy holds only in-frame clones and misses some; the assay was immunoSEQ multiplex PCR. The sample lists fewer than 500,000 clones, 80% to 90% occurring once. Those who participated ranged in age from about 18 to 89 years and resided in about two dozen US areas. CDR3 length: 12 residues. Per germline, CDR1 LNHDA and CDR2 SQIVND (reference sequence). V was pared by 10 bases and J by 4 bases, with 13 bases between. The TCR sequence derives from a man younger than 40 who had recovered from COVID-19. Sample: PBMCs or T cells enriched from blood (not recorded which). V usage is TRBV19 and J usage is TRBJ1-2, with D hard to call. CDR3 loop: CAISLAGYGYTF. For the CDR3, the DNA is TGTGCCATATCCCTGGCAGGCTATGGCTACACCTTC. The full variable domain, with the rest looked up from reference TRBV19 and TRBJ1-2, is DGGITQSPKYLFRKEGQNVTLSCEQNLNHDAMYWYRQDPGQGLRLIYYSQIVNDFQKGDIAEGYSVSREKKESFPLTVTSAQKNPTAFYLCAISLAGYGYTFGSGTRLTVV.